The rows below give T cell receptor beta chains drawn from one sample of a study of human T cells and chemical hapten exposure. TCRdb redid the calling of the RACE reads with MiXCR, one entry per CDR3 protein. This sample yields approximately 52,000 distinct CDR3 sequences, of which approximately 8.8% are seen a single time; 11% to 15% belongs to the top ten. The sample here was whole blood, taken in connection with sensitization to the hapten diphenylcyclopropenone (DPC). The origin of the receptors is a woman in her thirties or forties with alopecia areata. Some clones in this sample may be carry-over from other donors' samples. The CDR3 runs from the conserved cysteine through the conserved F or W. The D gene is left open where the match is weak. Clone size is shown for a subset of rows, as once, few, many or a class of expanded clone.

D gene | J gene | clone size | V gene | CDR3 DNA | CDR3 protein
- | TRBJ2-7 | many | TRBV11-2 | TGTGCCAGCAGCCGCCGGCTTCAAAACCTCGTCAACGAGCAGTACTTC | CASSRRLQNLVNEQYF
- | TRBJ2-3 | few | TRBV3-1 | TGTGCCAGCAGCGTCAGGGACGCAAGAAGCACAGATACGCAGTATTTT | CASSVRDARSTDTQYF
- | TRBJ2-7 | - | TRBV4-1 | TGCGCCAGCAGCCAAGTTCCCGGATACGAGCAGTACTTC | CASSQVPGYEQYF
- | TRBJ1-1 | many | TRBV7-9 | TGTGCCAGCGAGAGAGACTCTGAAGCTTTCTTT | CASERDSEAFF
TRBD1 | TRBJ2-7 | once | TRBV28 | TGTGCCAGCAGTATCCGGGACAGGGGGCGCGACGAGCAGTACTTC | CASSIRDRGRDEQYF
- | TRBJ2-1 | many | TRBV28 | TGTGCCAGCAGTTTCATCGTACCCAATGAGCAGTTCTTC | CASSFIVPNEQFF
- | TRBJ1-5 | many | TRBV12-3/TRBV12-4 | TGTGCCAGCAGCCCCCAGGGCGGACAAAATCAGCCCCAGCATTTT | CASSPQGGQNQPQHF
- | TRBJ1-6 | many | TRBV3-1 | TGTGCCAGCAGCCAAGCAAACCTGAGGAATTCACCCCTCCACTTT | CASSQANLRNSPLHF
- | TRBJ1-1 | - | TRBV15 | TGTGCCACCAGTCCGGGGACGTACAGCATGAACACTGAAGCTTTCTTT | CATSPGTYSMNTEAFF
TRBD2 | TRBJ2-3 | many | TRBV5-1 | TGCGCCAGCAGCTTCTCCCCTAGCGGGGGGGCGACAGATACGCAGTATTTT | CASSFSPSGGATDTQYF
TRBD1 | TRBJ2-1 | many | TRBV6-2/TRBV6-3 | TGTGCCAGCAGTTACATGACAGGGACCTACAATGAGCAGTTCTTC | CASSYMTGTYNEQFF
TRBD2 | TRBJ2-3 | few | TRBV2 | TGTGCCAGCAGGGCCCGGGACTACGCCACAGATACGCAGTATTTT | CASRARDYATDTQYF
- | TRBJ1-2 | many | TRBV5-4 | TGTGCCAGCAGCTCCCCTATAATGGGCAGGGATGGCTACACCTTC | CASSSPIMGRDGYTF
- | TRBJ1-1 | many | TRBV2 | TGTGCCAGCAGTGATATAGGAAGCACTGAAGCTTTCTTT | CASSDIGSTEAFF
- | TRBJ2-7 | many | TRBV10-3 | TGTGCCATCAGTGAGTCCCCCGGGGGAGGTTACGAGCAGTACTTC | CAISESPGGGYEQYF
- | TRBJ2-1 | many | TRBV24-1 | TGTGCCACCAGTGATTTAGGGGTGAGCTCCTACAATGAGCAGTTCTTC | CATSDLGVSSYNEQFF
- | TRBJ2-3 | many | TRBV7-9 | TGTGCCAGCACCCACACAGATACGCAGTATTTT | CASTHTDTQYF
TRBD1 | TRBJ1-3 | many | TRBV6-6 | TGTGCCAGCAGTTCGGACAGGGTTCCTGGAAACACCATATATTTT | CASSSDRVPGNTIYF
- | TRBJ2-7 | many | TRBV15 | TGTGCCACCAGCAGGGAAGGCGGGTTCTACGAGCAGTACTTC | CATSREGGFYEQYF
TRBD1 | TRBJ2-2 | - | TRBV7-2 | TGTGCCAGCAGTCTTACCTCCGGGACAGCTACCGGGGAGCTGTTTTTT | CASSLTSGTATGELFF
TRBD1 | TRBJ1-2 | many | TRBV2 | TGTGCCAGCATCAGAGGATTGACAGGGAGTCATGGCTACACCTTC | CASIRGLTGSHGYTF
TRBD1 | TRBJ2-2 | many | TRBV7-7 | TGTGCCAGCAGCCCTACAGGGGGATCCGGGGAGCTGTTTTTT | CASSPTGGSGELFF
TRBD1 | TRBJ2-5 | few | TRBV7-3 | TGTGCCAGCAGCGAACGAGGACAGGGGTCGGAGACCCAGTACTTC | CASSERGQGSETQYF
- | TRBJ2-7 | many | TRBV6-5 | TGTGCCAGCAGCAGCCGGGACCCCTCTTTCGACGAGCAGTACTTC | CASSSRDPSFDEQYF
- | TRBJ2-1 | - | TRBV28 | TGTGCCAGCAGTCTCCGGACATTATACAATGAGCAGTTCTTC | CASSLRTLYNEQFF
- | TRBJ2-1 | many | TRBV7-9 | TGTGCCAGCAGCCCCAGTGCGATCTCCTACAATGAGCAGTTCTTC | CASSPSAISYNEQFF
- | TRBJ2-3 | many | TRBV29-1 | TGCAGCGGGGATGGGGGAGGCACAGATACGCAGTATTTT | CSGDGGGTDTQYF
- | TRBJ1-1 | many | TRBV18 | TGTGCCAGCTCACCAGACACGGCGAACACTGAAGCTTTCTTT | CASSPDTANTEAFF
- | TRBJ1-1 | many | TRBV4-1 | TGCGCCAGCAGCCAAGGGCCGCAGTATGAAGCTTTCTTT | CASSQGPQYEAFF
TRBD1 | TRBJ2-5 | - | TRBV5-1 | TGCGCCAGCAGCTTGGGAGACAGGGTCCAAGAGACCCAGTACTTC | CASSLGDRVQETQYF
TRBD2 | TRBJ2-3 | many | TRBV7-2 | TGTGCCAGCAGCTTAAGCGGGGTCATCACAGATACGCAGTATTTT | CASSLSGVITDTQYF
- | TRBJ2-3 | few | TRBV10-3 | TGTGCCATCAGTTTCAGGGATACGCAGTATTTT | CAISFRDTQYF
TRBD2 | TRBJ2-5 | many | TRBV7-2 | TGTGCCAGCAGCTTAACCCCAGCGGGGGGCGGGGAGACCCAGTACTTC | CASSLTPAGGGETQYF
TRBD2 | TRBJ2-1 | many | TRBV6-2/TRBV6-3 | TGTGCCAGCAGTCCCGGGACTAGCGGGGGGGTCCTCAGGAACAATGAGCAGTTCTTC | CASSPGTSGGVLRNNEQFF
TRBD2 | TRBJ2-1 | - | TRBV4-2 | TGTGCCAGCAGCCCAACTAGCGGGGGCTACAATGAGCAGTTCTTC | CASSPTSGGYNEQFF
- | TRBJ1-5 | - | TRBV20-1 | TGCAGTGCTAGACCTTCAGAGAGGAATCAGCCCCAGCATTTT | CSARPSERNQPQHF
- | TRBJ1-6 | many | TRBV20-1 | TGCAGTGCTAGTTCCTACTATAATTCACCCCTCCACTTT | CSASSYYNSPLHF
- | TRBJ1-1 | many | TRBV5-1 | TGCGCCAGCAGCTTGGCCGCCTCCACGATGAACACTGAAGCTTTCTTT | CASSLAASTMNTEAFF
TRBD2 | TRBJ2-3 | many | TRBV7-3 | TGTGCCAGCAGCTCGGGAGGTACGCAGTATTTT | CASSSGGTQYF
TRBD2 | TRBJ2-7 | many | TRBV25-1 | TGTGCCAGCAGTGAATGGGAGGGAACGGGCTACGAGCAGTACTTC | CASSEWEGTGYEQYF
TRBD1 | TRBJ1-5 | - | TRBV20-1 | TGCAGTGCTGCGGGACAGGTAGAGGGTCAGCCCCAGCATTTT | CSAAGQVEGQPQHF
- | TRBJ1-1 | - | TRBV7-9 | TGTGCCAGCAGCTTAGGATCACTCGAAGCTTTCTTT | CASSLGSLEAFF
- | TRBJ1-1 | - | TRBV15 | TGTGCCACCAGCAGGGGGGTGACAGGGAACACTGAAGCTTTCTTT | CATSRGVTGNTEAFF
- | TRBJ1-1 | many | TRBV18 | TGTGCCAGCTCACCCCTACAAGGGAACACTGAAGCTTTCTTT | CASSPLQGNTEAFF
- | TRBJ2-2 | many | TRBV19 | TGTGCCAGTACCCCTCGGGTCTCTTGGGACGGGGAGCTGTTTTTT | CASTPRVSWDGELFF
- | TRBJ1-2 | few | TRBV20-1 | TGCAGTGCTAGAGAAACAGGGCTTAACTATGGCTACACCTTC | CSARETGLNYGYTF
- | TRBJ2-3 | many | TRBV12-5 | TGTGCTAGTGGTTTGGGCCTTACGCAGTATTTT | CASGLGLTQYF
- | TRBJ2-3 | many | TRBV20-1 | TGCAGTGCCAGCAAACCCCAGGGGGGAGACACAGATACGCAGTATTTT | CSASKPQGGDTDTQYF
- | TRBJ2-5 | many | TRBV6-5 | TGTGCCAGCAGTTCCCGCCACGGGGGAAAAGAGACCCAGTACTTC | CASSSRHGGKETQYF
- | TRBJ2-7 | once | TRBV20-1 | TGCAGTGCGCTATCCACCACCTACGAGCAGTACTTC | CSALSTTYEQYF
- | TRBJ1-2 | many | TRBV12-3/TRBV12-4 | TGTGCCAGCAGACAAGACGGGATTAACTATGGCTACACCTTC | CASRQDGINYGYTF
- | TRBJ2-1 | many | TRBV11-1 | TGTGCCAGCAGCTTAGCGGGGGATGAGCAGTTCTTC | CASSLAGDEQFF
TRBD2 | TRBJ2-2 | - | TRBV6-4 | TGTGCCAGCAGTCCTAGCGGGGGGGCCACCGGGGAGCTGTTTTTT | CASSPSGGATGELFF
TRBD2 | TRBJ2-1 | many | TRBV2 | TGTGCCAGCAGAAGATTGGGACTAGCGGGCACCTTATCCTACAATGAGCAGTTCTTC | CASRRLGLAGTLSYNEQFF
- | TRBJ1-4 | many | TRBV12-3/TRBV12-4 | TGTGCCAGCAGTTTCTCCCTCCCGGGGGGGGCTGAAAAACTGTTTTTT | CASSFSLPGGAEKLFF